Listed below are T cell receptor beta chains from one sample, sequenced in a study of monozygotic twins with inflammatory bowel disease. Each CDR3 protein gets one entry in TCRdb, which reprocessed the 5' RACE reads and gives no DNA. The sample totals about 210,000 distinct CDR3 sequences. Sequencing was carried out using blood. The receptors were sampled from a human donor with ulcerative colitis or Crohn's disease, or a healthy co-twin of an affected twin (not recorded which). Each CDR3 is given with its conserved first and last residue. Each record gives: CDR3 length, J gene, V gene, CDR3 protein.

len: 13; j_gene: TRBJ2-5; v_gene: TRBV15; CDR3aa: CATSRRLHETQYF
len: 15; j_gene: TRBJ1-6; v_gene: TRBV9; CDR3aa: CASSVSGGANSPLHF
len: 16; j_gene: TRBJ2-1; v_gene: TRBV2; CDR3aa: CASRGKRGSSYNEQFF
len: 14; j_gene: TRBJ2-3; v_gene: TRBV5-1; CDR3aa: CASMGLPSTDTQYF
len: 17; j_gene: TRBJ2-5; v_gene: TRBV5-1; CDR3aa: CASSLAPSGAPRETQYF
len: 14; j_gene: TRBJ2-2; v_gene: TRBV5-1; CDR3aa: CASSLDPRQRELFF
len: 14; j_gene: TRBJ1-2; v_gene: TRBV5-1; CDR3aa: CASSRVDGNYGYTF
len: 13; j_gene: TRBJ1-6; v_gene: TRBV2; CDR3aa: CARGRGGGSPLHF
len: 14; j_gene: TRBJ1-4; v_gene: TRBV5-1; CDR3aa: CASSADRPVGKLFF
len: 15; j_gene: TRBJ2-7; v_gene: TRBV20-1; CDR3aa: CSAPNRDRDSYEQYF
len: 14; j_gene: TRBJ1-1; v_gene: TRBV3-1; CDR3aa: CASSQDSGNTEAFF
len: 14; j_gene: TRBJ2-2; v_gene: TRBV12-3/TRBV12-4; CDR3aa: CASIRQGDTGELFF
len: 15; j_gene: TRBJ1-1; v_gene: TRBV19; CDR3aa: CASTHTPTGNTEAFF
len: 17; j_gene: TRBJ2-1; v_gene: TRBV6-1; CDR3aa: CASSQNSGGLSYNEQFF
len: 15; j_gene: TRBJ1-1; v_gene: TRBV27; CDR3aa: CASSLYRGVNTEAFF
len: 13; j_gene: TRBJ2-1; v_gene: TRBV7-6; CDR3aa: CASSGNVLNEQFF
len: 14; j_gene: TRBJ2-5; v_gene: TRBV20-1; CDR3aa: CSALRQGAQETQYF
len: 11; j_gene: TRBJ2-5; v_gene: TRBV6-2/TRBV6-3; CDR3aa: CASSYNSIQYF
len: 18; j_gene: TRBJ2-2; v_gene: TRBV11-2; CDR3aa: CASSFPFWGQGWTGELFF
len: 16; j_gene: TRBJ2-1; v_gene: TRBV20-1; CDR3aa: CSAGTGGITYYNEQFF
len: 13; j_gene: TRBJ1-3; v_gene: TRBV3-1; CDR3aa: CASSATSGNTIYF
len: 13; j_gene: TRBJ1-4; v_gene: TRBV7-9; CDR3aa: CASLGTGNEKLFF
len: 17; j_gene: TRBJ1-5; v_gene: TRBV18; CDR3aa: CASSPGVSGASLEPQHF
len: 16; j_gene: TRBJ2-1; v_gene: TRBV4-2; CDR3aa: CASSQEVGGSYNEQFF
len: 13; j_gene: TRBJ1-1; v_gene: TRBV28; CDR3aa: CASSLSLQGRSFF
len: 16; j_gene: TRBJ1-5; v_gene: TRBV12-3/TRBV12-4; CDR3aa: CASSLHGASGNQPQHF
len: 13; j_gene: TRBJ1-2; v_gene: TRBV19; CDR3aa: CASEPWTNGGYTF
len: 15; j_gene: TRBJ2-7; v_gene: TRBV7-2; CDR3aa: CASSQRWGQGNEQYF
len: 13; j_gene: TRBJ2-1; v_gene: TRBV5-4; CDR3aa: CASSLDAGGEQFF
len: 15; j_gene: TRBJ1-2; v_gene: TRBV15; CDR3aa: CATSREGTGYYGYTF
len: 16; j_gene: TRBJ1-1; v_gene: TRBV7-9; CDR3aa: CASSPTGGTRNTEAFF
len: 16; j_gene: TRBJ2-2; v_gene: TRBV4-1; CDR3aa: CASGTQGTTNTGELFF
len: 12; j_gene: TRBJ1-1; v_gene: TRBV12-3/TRBV12-4; CDR3aa: CASSPGQVGAFF
len: 14; j_gene: TRBJ1-1; v_gene: TRBV7-9; CDR3aa: CASSLYGMSTEAFF
len: 15; j_gene: TRBJ1-1; v_gene: TRBV29-1; CDR3aa: CSVEKDRAMNTEAFF
len: 16; j_gene: TRBJ2-2; v_gene: TRBV5-1; CDR3aa: CASSLTTNRDTGELFF
len: 15; j_gene: TRBJ2-3; v_gene: TRBV27; CDR3aa: CASSLSRGFTDTQYF
len: 16; j_gene: TRBJ1-5; v_gene: TRBV18; CDR3aa: CASSPRGGGLYQPQHF
len: 16; j_gene: TRBJ2-7; v_gene: TRBV20-1; CDR3aa: CSARAGLAGSSYEQYF
len: 16; j_gene: TRBJ2-5; v_gene: TRBV7-9; CDR3aa: CASSLGASGGPETQYF
len: 16; j_gene: TRBJ2-3; v_gene: TRBV5-1; CDR3aa: CASSLNSPVSTDTQYF
len: 14; j_gene: TRBJ1-1; v_gene: TRBV6-1; CDR3aa: CASVLRTGDTEAFF
len: 14; j_gene: TRBJ1-1; v_gene: TRBV6-1; CDR3aa: CASSENWINTEAFF
len: 17; j_gene: TRBJ1-1; v_gene: TRBV20-1; CDR3aa: CSARAPGGQGLQTEAFF
len: 12; j_gene: TRBJ2-7; v_gene: TRBV20-1; CDR3aa: CSAREGHYEQYF
len: 13; j_gene: TRBJ1-1; v_gene: TRBV2; CDR3aa: CASSEATNTEAFF
len: 17; j_gene: TRBJ2-3; v_gene: TRBV7-8; CDR3aa: CASSVGRRRTGTDTQYF
len: 11; j_gene: TRBJ1-3; v_gene: TRBV20-1; CDR3aa: CSARYRNTIYF
len: 14; j_gene: TRBJ2-7; v_gene: TRBV7-6; CDR3aa: CASSFGTGGYEQYF
len: 12; j_gene: TRBJ1-1; v_gene: TRBV10-3; CDR3aa: CAIRSMNTEAFF